Listed below are T cell receptor beta chains from one sample, sequenced in a study of tumor and adjacent non-tumor tissue in lung cancer. TCRdb re-called the multiplex PCR reads through MiXCR, storing one row per CDR3 protein. The profile covers 75,000 to 90,000 distinct CDR3 sequences, with approximately 73% appearing a single time and 21% taken by the ten largest. Sequenced: distant non-tumor lung tissue. These receptor sequences come from a woman aged 50 to 60 with non-small cell lung cancer. Each CDR3 is given with its conserved first and last residue. A D gene is named only where the DNA matches it firmly. Some rows have no size entry. The others give once, few or many, or a class for an expanded clone.

abundance,v_gene,j_gene,d_gene,CDR3aa,CDR3nt
few,TRBV29-1,TRBJ2-3,-,CSVEIGEVGASTDTQYF,TGCAGCGTTGAGATCGGCGAGGTGGGAGCGAGCACAGATACGCAGTATTTT
-,TRBV6-5,TRBJ2-2,-,CASRDTGSAGELFF,TGTGCCAGCAGGGACACAGGGTCGGCCGGGGAGTTGTTTTTT
-,TRBV11-2,TRBJ2-7,-,CATSSESKAQQYF,TGTGCCACCAGCTCAGAATCTAAAGCTCAGCAATACTTC
-,TRBV29-1,TRBJ1-1,TRBD1,CSVSGQGAPTIAFF,TGTAGCGTCTCGGGACAGGGGGCCCCCACTATAGCTTTCTTT
-,TRBV12-3/TRBV12-4,TRBJ2-3,-,CVSSFRAGTDTQYF,TGTGTCAGCAGTTTTCGGGCAGGCACAGATACGCAGTATTTT
once,TRBV29-1,TRBJ1-1,-,CSVGPTESTEAFF,TGCAGCGTTGGTCCCACGGAGAGCACTGAAGCTTTCTTT
-,TRBV29-1,TRBJ2-4,-,CGVIKPGVDIQYF,TGCGGCGTTATCAAACCAGGGGTAGACATTCAGTACTTC
-,TRBV10-2,TRBJ1-1,-,CANGAQGEGKNEAFF,TGCGCCAACGGTGCCCAGGGTGAGGGGAAAAATGAAGCTTTCTTT
-,TRBV28,TRBJ2-5,-,CARTPPRGTQYF,TGTGCCAGAACCCCGCCACGTGGGACCCAGTATTTC
many,TRBV28,TRBJ2-7,TRBD2,CATHRGGEQYF,TGTGCCACCCATCGGGGGGGCGAGCAGTACTTC
once,TRBV30,TRBJ2-1,TRBD2,CAWSTGLAGFSYNEQYF,TGTGCCTGGAGTACCGGACTAGCGGGTTTCTCCTACAATGAGCAATACTTC